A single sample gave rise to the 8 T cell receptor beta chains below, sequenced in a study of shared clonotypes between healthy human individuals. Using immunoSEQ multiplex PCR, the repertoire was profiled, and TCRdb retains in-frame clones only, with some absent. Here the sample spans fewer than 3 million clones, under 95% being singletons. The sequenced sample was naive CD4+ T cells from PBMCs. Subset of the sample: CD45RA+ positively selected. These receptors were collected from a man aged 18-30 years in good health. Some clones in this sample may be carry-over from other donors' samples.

CDR3 sequence: CASSTERETEAFF. The DNA for the CDR3 is TGTGCCAGCAGCACGGAGAGGGAGACTGAAGCTTTCTTT. V is TRBV7-9 and J is TRBJ1-1; D gene unclear. Germline V CDR1 and CDR2: SEHNR, FQNEAQ (reference sequence). This CDR3 spans 13 amino acids. Trimming took 5 bases from V and 5 from J, leaving 12 bases between them.

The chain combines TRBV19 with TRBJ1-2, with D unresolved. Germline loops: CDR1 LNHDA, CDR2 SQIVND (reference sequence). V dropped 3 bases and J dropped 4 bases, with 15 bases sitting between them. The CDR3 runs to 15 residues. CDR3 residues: CASSITALSTYGYTF. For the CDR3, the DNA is TGTGCCAGTAGTATCACGGCACTTTCCACCTATGGCTACACCTTC.

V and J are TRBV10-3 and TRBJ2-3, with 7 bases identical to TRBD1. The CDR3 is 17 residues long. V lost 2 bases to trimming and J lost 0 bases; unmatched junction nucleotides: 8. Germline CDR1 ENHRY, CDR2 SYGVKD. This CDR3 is CAISEQRTGPSTDTQYF. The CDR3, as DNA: TGTGCCATCAGTGAGCAACGGACAGGCCCCAGCACAGATACGCAGTATTTT.

CDR3 in DNA: TGCGCCAGCAGCCAACCTGGGGGCTCCTCGCTCCAAGAGACCCAGTACTTC. Its protein is CASSQPGGSSLQETQYF. The chain links TRBV4-1 to TRBJ2-5, with a possible D match to TRBD1 (6 bases). CDR3 length: 17 residues. The V and J ends lost 2 bases and 1 base respectively, with 17 bases between them. The V gene's germline CDR1 is MGHRA and CDR2 YSYEKL.

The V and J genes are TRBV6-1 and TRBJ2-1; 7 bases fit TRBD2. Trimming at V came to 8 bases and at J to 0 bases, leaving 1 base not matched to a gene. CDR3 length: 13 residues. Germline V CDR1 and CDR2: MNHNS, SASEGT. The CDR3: CASRDYSYNEQFF. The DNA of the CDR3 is TGTGCCAGCCGGGACTACTCCTACAATGAGCAGTTCTTC.

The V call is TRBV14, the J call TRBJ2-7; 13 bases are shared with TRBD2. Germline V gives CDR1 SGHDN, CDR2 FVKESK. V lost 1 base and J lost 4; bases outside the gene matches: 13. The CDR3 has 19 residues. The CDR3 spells CASSQARGKRLAGGYEQYF. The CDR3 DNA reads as TGTGCCAGCAGCCAAGCTAGAGGAAAGAGACTAGCGGGAGGTTACGAGCAGTACTTC.

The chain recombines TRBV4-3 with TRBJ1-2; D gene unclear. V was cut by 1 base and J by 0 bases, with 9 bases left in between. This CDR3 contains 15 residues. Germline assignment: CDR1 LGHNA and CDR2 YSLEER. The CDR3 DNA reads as TGCGCCAGCAGCCAAGGTCTAACCTCTAACTATGGCTACACCTTC. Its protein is CASSQGLTSNYGYTF.

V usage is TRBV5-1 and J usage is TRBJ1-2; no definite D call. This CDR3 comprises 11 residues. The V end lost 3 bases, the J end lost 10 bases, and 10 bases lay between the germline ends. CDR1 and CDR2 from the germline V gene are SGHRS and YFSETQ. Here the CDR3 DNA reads TGCGCCAGCAGCTCGGAAGAGACCTACACCTTC. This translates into CASSSEETYTF.